The rows below give T cell receptor beta chains drawn from one sample of a study of PD-L1 blockade in urothelial cancer. The assay was immunoSEQ multiplex PCR, and TCRdb's table has in-frame clones only and misses some. The sample has about 71,000 clones, roughly nine tenths seen once; the top ten hold around 3.3%. Sequenced material: PBMCs, taken around atezolizumab (anti-PD-L1) treatment. Receptors originate from a man aged 60 to 75 with urothelial cancer. CDR3s include the opening cysteine and the closing phenylalanine or tryptophan. D genes are given only for firm matches. Only part of the rows carry a size: once, few, many, or a class if the clone is expanded.

>TRBD1|TRBJ2-7|-|TRBV10-3
CAISRQGDYEQYF
TGTGCCATCAGTCGACAGGGGGACTACGAGCAGTACTTC
>TRBD2|TRBJ2-2|-|TRBV2
CASSESLAAGELFF
TGTGCCAGCAGTGAGTCGCTAGCGGCCGGGGAGCTGTTTTTT
>-|TRBJ2-1|-|TRBV4-3
CASSQTYLPNEQFF
TGCGCCAGCAGCCAGACTTACTTACCCAATGAGCAGTTCTTC
>-|TRBJ2-1|-|TRBV9
CASSVGDSYNEQFF
TGTGCCAGCAGCGTTGGAGACAGCTACAATGAGCAGTTCTTC
>-|TRBJ1-2|few|TRBV6-1
CATGQNLFYGYTF
TGTGCCACCGGACAGAACTTGTTCTATGGCTACACCTTC
>TRBD1|TRBJ1-1|-|TRBV27
CASSLLQGVRRNTEAFF
TGTGCCAGCAGTTTGTTACAGGGGGTAAGAAGGAACACTGAAGCTTTCTTT
>TRBD1|TRBJ1-1|few|TRBV19
CATGDRRNTEAFF
TGTGCCACCGGGGACAGGAGGAACACTGAAGCTTTCTTT
>TRBD1|TRBJ1-2|-|TRBV30
CAWNRGGYGYTF
TGTGCCTGGAACAGGGGAGGCTATGGCTACACCTTC
>TRBD1|TRBJ2-1|few|TRBV30
CARGQGSSYNEQFF
TGTGCCCGGGGACAGGGAAGCTCCTACAATGAGCAGTTCTTC
>-|TRBJ2-3|-|TRBV5-1
CASSLPRDTQYF
TGCGCCAGCAGCCTCCCTAGAGATACGCAGTATTTT
>-|TRBJ2-5|-|TRBV7-2
CASSYEQGRATQYF
TGTGCCAGCAGCTATGAACAGGGTAGGGCGACCCAGTACTTC
>TRBD2|TRBJ2-3|-|TRBV5-1
CASSLTGTSGTSSTDTQYF
TGCGCCAGCAGCTTGACCGGGACTAGCGGAACCTCTAGCACAGATACGCAGTATTTT
>-|TRBJ1-3|-|TRBV5-4
CASREDLPGARPGNTIYF
TGTGCCAGCAGGGAGGATCTGCCAGGGGCGCGCCCTGGAAACACCATATATTTT
>-|TRBJ1-5|-|TRBV4-3
CASSEDYTGGWPQHF
TGCGCCAGCAGCGAAGACTACACCGGGGGGTGGCCCCAGCATTTT
>-|TRBJ2-3|-|TRBV6-1
CASSEARAPRTDTQYF
TGTGCCAGCAGTGAAGCGAGGGCACCTCGCACAGATACGCAGTATTTT
>-|TRBJ2-5|-|TRBV2
CASSAQETQYF
TGTGCCAGCAGTGCTCAAGAGACCCAGTACTTC
>TRBD2|TRBJ2-2|-|TRBV27
CASSLSAGGPTGELFF
TGTGCCAGCAGTTTATCTGCGGGGGGGCCCACCGGGGAGCTGTTTTTT
>TRBD1|TRBJ2-7|-|TRBV5-6
CASSFRDRGTYEQYF
TGTGCCAGCAGCTTCCGGGACAGGGGCACCTACGAGCAGTACTTC